This passage covers 13 T cell receptor beta chains from one sample sequenced in a study of PD-1 blockade in mismatch repair-deficient tumors. Assay: immunoSEQ multiplex PCR; the TCRdb copy retains only in-frame clones and omits some. The sample yields about 120,000 clones, about 88% seen once. Source: peripheral blood, taken 44 weeks after starting pembrolizumab. These receptors all come from an adult with mismatch repair-deficient cancer.

V usage is TRBV7-9 and J usage is TRBJ2-2, with D possibly being TRBD1 (5 bases). The CDR3 length is 14 residues. Germline CDR1 is SEHNR and CDR2 is FQNEAQ (reference sequence). V lost 1 base, J lost 7 bases, and 10 bases lay in between. In nucleotides, the CDR3 is TGTGCCAGCAGCTTAGTAGGTGGACACGGGGAGCTGTTTTTT. Amino acids: CASSLVGGHGELFF. The whole variable domain, remainder taken from reference TRBV7-9 and TRBJ2-2, is DTGVSQNPRHKITKRGQNVTFRCDPISEHNRLYWYRQTLGQGPEFLTYFQNEAQLEKSRLLSDRFSAERPKGSFSTLEIQRTEQGDSAMYLCASSLVGGHGELFFGEGSRLTVL.

This chain joins TRBV18 and TRBJ2-5, with 9 bases lining up with TRBD1. Near its end, the DNA agrees better with TRBJ2-7, so the J call may be wrong. Germline assignment: CDR1 KGHSH and CDR2 LQKENI. The CDR3 runs 14 residues. CDR3 sequence (DNA): TGTGCCAGCTCACCACGACAGGGGGTATACGAGCAGTACTTC. Translation: CASSPRQGVYEQYF.

The chain combines TRBV27 with TRBJ2-7; TRBD2 is a possible D gene (6 bases). The CDR3 has 13 amino acids. The germline CDR1 and CDR2 sequences are MNHEY and SMNVEV (reference sequence). Trimming took 2 bases from V and 3 from J, leaving 8 bases between them. The CDR3 region is CASSLVGGYEQYF. The DNA of the CDR3 is TGTGCCAGCAGTTTAGTCGGGGGCTACGAGCAGTACTTC.

The J gene is TRBJ2-7, the V gene TRBV6-5, with a weak D call TRBD2 (6 bases). The CDR3 length is 13 residues. The ends were cut back, 6 bases at V and 9 bases at J, with 18 bases in the middle. Germline V lookup: CDR1 MNHEY, CDR2 SVGAGI. The CDR3 DNA follows: TGTGCCAGCAGCCAACGGGGGATGAGTGGGCAGTACTTC. Its translation is CASSQRGMSGQYF.

The chain combines TRBV4-1 with TRBJ2-1; D is ambiguous. The V and J ends lost 2 bases and 1 base respectively, with 15 bases between them. The CDR3 totals 17 residues. The V gene's germline CDR1 is MGHRA and CDR2 YSYEKL. The CDR3 DNA reads as TGCGCCAGCAGCCAACTCCTGCTATATCTTTCCTACAATGAGCAGTTCTTC. Its protein is CASSQLLLYLSYNEQFF.

The sample holds one count of this clone. The chain carries TRBV30 and TRBJ2-7; weak D call: TRBD2 (6 bases). Germline CDR1 is GTSNPN and CDR2 is SVGIG (reference sequence). This CDR3 is 10 amino acids long. V lost 5 bases to trimming and J lost 6 bases, with 8 bases between them. The CDR3 DNA follows: TGTGCCTGGGGCGGGGTCGAGCAGTACTTC. This translates into CAWGGVEQYF.

The chain employs TRBV5-4 and TRBJ1-2; 7 bases are a match to TRBD1. This CDR3 is built from 13 residues. Germline lookup yields CDR1 SGHNT and CDR2 YYREEE (reference sequence). Losses at the gene ends were 7 bases for V and 5 bases for J; bases not matched to a gene: 8. DNA of the CDR3: TGTGCCAGCCAAAAAGGGGGCTCGTATGGCTACACCTTC. Protein sequence: CASQKGGSYGYTF.

The V call is TRBV6-5, the J call TRBJ1-5; possibly TRBD1 for D (6 bases). The CDR3 contains 13 residues. Between the trimmed V and J ends, which lost 4 bases and 5 bases, there was a span of 9 bases. CDR1 and CDR2 from the germline V gene are MNHEY and SVGAGI. CDR3 bases: TGTGCCAGCAGTTTACAGGGATATCAGCCCCAGCATTTT. It yields the protein CASSLQGYQPQHF.

The chain has TRBV7-3 and TRBJ2-7; D is possibly TRBD1 (6 bases). CDR3 length: 14 residues. CDR1 SGHTA and CDR2 FQGTGA come from the germline V gene. The germline V and J ends were trimmed by 5 bases and 2 bases, with 13 bases remaining between them. The CDR3 nucleotides read TGTGCCAGCAGCCCCACACAGGGAACCTACGAGCAGTACTTC. Its protein is CASSPTQGTYEQYF.

This chain links TRBV6-6 with TRBJ2-7, with 7 nucleotides matching TRBD2. V dropped 6 bases and J dropped 3; count of bases not matched to a gene: 5. CDR1 and CDR2 (germline): MNHNY, SVGAGI (reference sequence). The CDR3 runs 13 residues. CDR3 sequence: CASSNGEGYEQYF. In nucleotides, the CDR3 is TGTGCCAGCAGCAACGGGGAGGGCTACGAGCAGTACTTC.

V gene TRBV29-1 combines with J gene TRBJ2-3; D is perhaps TRBD1 or TRBD2 (6 bases each). Germline-derived CDR1 and CDR2 are SQVTM and ANQGSEA. Trimming took off 6 bases at V and 2 bases at J, with 12 bases between the two ends. The CDR3 length is 13 residues. The CDR3: CSVYGGHTDTQYF. In nucleotides, the CDR3 is TGCAGCGTGTACGGGGGCCACACAGATACGCAGTATTTT.

V is TRBV30 and J is TRBJ2-5; tentative D call: TRBD1 (6 bases). Germline CDR1 is GTSNPN and CDR2 is SVGIG (reference sequence). The CDR3 totals 14 residues. Trimming stripped 2 bases from V and 4 bases from J, with 14 bases between. CDR3 DNA sequence: TGTGCCTGGAGTTGGGACACGGGGAGAGAGACCCAGTACTTC. Its translation: CAWSWDTGRETQYF.

The chain employs TRBV4-1 and TRBJ2-1, with TRBD2 matching 7 bases. J gave up 0 bases and V 3 bases, and 20 bases lay outside the gene matches. CDR3 length equals 21 residues. Germline CDR1 MGHRA, CDR2 YSYEKL. CDR3 coding DNA: TGCGCCAGCAGCCAGGCCGCCTTGAGCGGGAACACACCGAGCTCCTACAATGAGCAGTTCTTC. This sequence encodes CASSQAALSGNTPSSYNEQFF.